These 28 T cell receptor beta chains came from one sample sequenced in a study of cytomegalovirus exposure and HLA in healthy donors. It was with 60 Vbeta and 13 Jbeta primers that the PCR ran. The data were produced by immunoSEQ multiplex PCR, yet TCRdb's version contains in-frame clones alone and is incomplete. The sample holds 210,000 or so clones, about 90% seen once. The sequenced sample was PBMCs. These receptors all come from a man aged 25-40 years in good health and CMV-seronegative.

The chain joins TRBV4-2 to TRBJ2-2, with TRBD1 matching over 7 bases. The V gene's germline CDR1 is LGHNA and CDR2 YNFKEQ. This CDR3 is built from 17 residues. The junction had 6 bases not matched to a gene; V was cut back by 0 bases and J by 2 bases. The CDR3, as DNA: TGTGCCAGCAGCCAAGATCCTGACAGGGCCAACACCGGGGAGCTGTTTTTT. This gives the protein CASSQDPDRANTGELFF.

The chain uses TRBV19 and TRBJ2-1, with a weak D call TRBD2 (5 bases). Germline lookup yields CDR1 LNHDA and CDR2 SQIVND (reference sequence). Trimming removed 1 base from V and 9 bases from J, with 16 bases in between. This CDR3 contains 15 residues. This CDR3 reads CASSIAYVTEGEQFF. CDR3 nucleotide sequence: TGTGCCAGTAGTATAGCCTACGTAACCGAGGGTGAGCAGTTCTTC.

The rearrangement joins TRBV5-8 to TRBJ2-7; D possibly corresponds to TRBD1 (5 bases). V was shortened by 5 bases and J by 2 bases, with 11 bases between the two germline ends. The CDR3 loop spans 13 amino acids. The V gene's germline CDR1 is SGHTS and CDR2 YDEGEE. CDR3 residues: CASSPQGTYEQYF. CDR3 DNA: TGTGCCAGCAGTCCGCAGGGAACCTACGAGCAGTACTTC.

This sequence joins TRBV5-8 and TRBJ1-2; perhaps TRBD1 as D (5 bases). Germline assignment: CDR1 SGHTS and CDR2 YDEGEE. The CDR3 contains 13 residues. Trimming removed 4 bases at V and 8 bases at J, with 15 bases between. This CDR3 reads CASSPFRGRGYTF. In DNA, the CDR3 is TGTGCCAGCAGCCCGTTTAGGGGCAGGGGCTACACCTTC.

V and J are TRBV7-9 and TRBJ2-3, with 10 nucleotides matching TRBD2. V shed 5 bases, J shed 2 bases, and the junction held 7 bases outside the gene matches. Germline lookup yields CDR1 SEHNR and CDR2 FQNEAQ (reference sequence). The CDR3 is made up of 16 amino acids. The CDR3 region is CASSPLLAGPTDTQYF. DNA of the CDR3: TGTGCCAGCAGCCCCCTACTAGCGGGGCCCACAGATACGCAGTATTTT.

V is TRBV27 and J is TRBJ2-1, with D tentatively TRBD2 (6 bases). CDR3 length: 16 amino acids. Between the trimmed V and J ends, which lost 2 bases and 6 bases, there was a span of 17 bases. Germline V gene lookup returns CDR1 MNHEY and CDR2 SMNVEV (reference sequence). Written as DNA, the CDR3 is TGTGCCAGCAGTTTAATACGACTAGGGTCGGGCAATGAGCAGTTCTTC. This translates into CASSLIRLGSGNEQFF.

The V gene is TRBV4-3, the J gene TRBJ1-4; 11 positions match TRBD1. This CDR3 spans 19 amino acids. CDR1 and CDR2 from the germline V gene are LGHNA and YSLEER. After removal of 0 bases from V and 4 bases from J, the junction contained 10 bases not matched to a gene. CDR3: CASSQELEDRGLGNEKLFF. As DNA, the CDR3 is TGCGCCAGCAGCCAAGAACTCGAGGACAGGGGGCTTGGTAATGAAAAACTGTTTTTT.

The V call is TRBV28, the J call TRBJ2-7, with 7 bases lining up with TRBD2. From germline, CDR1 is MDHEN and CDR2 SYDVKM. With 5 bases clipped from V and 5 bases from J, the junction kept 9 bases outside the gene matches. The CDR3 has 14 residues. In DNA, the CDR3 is TGTGCCAGCAGTGTAAATCGCGGGGGTAACGAGCAGTACTTC. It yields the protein CASSVNRGGNEQYF.

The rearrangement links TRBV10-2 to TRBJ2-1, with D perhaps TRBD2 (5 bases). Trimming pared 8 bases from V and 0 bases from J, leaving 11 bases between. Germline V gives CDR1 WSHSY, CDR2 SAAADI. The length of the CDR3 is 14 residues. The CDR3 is CASWERSSYNEQFF. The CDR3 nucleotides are TGCGCCAGCTGGGAGAGGAGCTCCTACAATGAGCAGTTCTTC.

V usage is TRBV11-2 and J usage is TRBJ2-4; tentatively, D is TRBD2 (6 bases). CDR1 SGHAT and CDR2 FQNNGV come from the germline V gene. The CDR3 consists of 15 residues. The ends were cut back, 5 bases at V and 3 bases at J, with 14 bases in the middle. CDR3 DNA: TGTGCCAGCAGCCCCTTTGCGGGACGCAAAAACATTCAGTACTTC. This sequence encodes CASSPFAGRKNIQYF.

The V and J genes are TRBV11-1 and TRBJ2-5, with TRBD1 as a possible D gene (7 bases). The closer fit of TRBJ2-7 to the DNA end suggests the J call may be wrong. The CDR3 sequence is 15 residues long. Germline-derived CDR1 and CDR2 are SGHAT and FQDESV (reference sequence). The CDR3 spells CASSPQEGASYEQYF. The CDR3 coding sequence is TGTGCCAGCAGCCCCCAGGAGGGGGCCTCTTACGAGCAGTACTTC.

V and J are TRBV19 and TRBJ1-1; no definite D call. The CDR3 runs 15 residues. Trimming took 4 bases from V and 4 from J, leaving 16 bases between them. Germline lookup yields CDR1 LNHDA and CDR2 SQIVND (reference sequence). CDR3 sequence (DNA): TGTGCCAGTAGTACCCCCGCTTTTGTTAGCACTGAAGCTTTCTTT. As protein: CASSTPAFVSTEAFF.

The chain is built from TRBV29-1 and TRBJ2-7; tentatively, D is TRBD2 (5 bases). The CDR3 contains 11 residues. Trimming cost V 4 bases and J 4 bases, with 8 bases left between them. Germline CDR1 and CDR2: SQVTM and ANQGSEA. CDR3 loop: CSVVGGYEQYF. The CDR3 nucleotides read TGCAGCGTTGTGGGCGGGTACGAGCAGTACTTC.

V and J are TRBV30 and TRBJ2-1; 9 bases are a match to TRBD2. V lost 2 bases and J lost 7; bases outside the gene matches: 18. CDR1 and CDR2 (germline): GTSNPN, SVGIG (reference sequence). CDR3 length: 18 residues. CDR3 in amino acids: CAWSLYGSFEREANEQFF. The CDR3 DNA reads TGTGCCTGGAGTTTGTATGGGAGCTTTGAGCGGGAGGCGAATGAGCAGTTCTTC.

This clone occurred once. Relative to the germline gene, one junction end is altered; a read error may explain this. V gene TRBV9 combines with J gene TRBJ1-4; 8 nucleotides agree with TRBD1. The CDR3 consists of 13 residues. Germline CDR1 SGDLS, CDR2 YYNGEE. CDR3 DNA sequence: TGTGCCGGCAGCGCTGGACAGGGCACAAAACTGTTTTTT. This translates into CAGSAGQGTKLFF.

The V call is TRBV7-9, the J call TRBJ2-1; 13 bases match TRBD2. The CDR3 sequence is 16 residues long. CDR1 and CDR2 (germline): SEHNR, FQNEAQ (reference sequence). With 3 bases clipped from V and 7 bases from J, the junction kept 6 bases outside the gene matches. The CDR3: CASSLPGLAGSNEQFF. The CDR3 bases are TGTGCCAGCAGCTTGCCGGGACTAGCGGGGAGTAATGAGCAGTTCTTC.

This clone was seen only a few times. CDR3 protein: CASSYLGVAFF. In DNA form, the CDR3 reads TGTGCCAGCAGTTATTTAGGGGTAGCTTTCTTT. The rearrangement links TRBV6-5 to TRBJ1-1, with a weak D call TRBD1 (5 bases). The V end lost 3 bases, the J end lost 10 bases, and 9 bases lay between the germline ends. The germline V gene has CDR1 MNHEY and CDR2 SVGAGI. The CDR3 extends over 11 amino acids.

CDR3 DNA: TGTGCCAGCAGCTTGGCTAGCGGGGGCTCCACCGGGGAGCTGTTTTTT. This gives the protein CASSLASGGSTGELFF. This rearrangement joins TRBV5-4 to TRBJ2-2, with 10 bases fitting TRBD2. This CDR3 region has 16 residues. The junction had 3 bases not matched to a gene; V was cut back by 0 bases and J by 4 bases. Germline lookup yields CDR1 SGHNT and CDR2 YYREEE (reference sequence).

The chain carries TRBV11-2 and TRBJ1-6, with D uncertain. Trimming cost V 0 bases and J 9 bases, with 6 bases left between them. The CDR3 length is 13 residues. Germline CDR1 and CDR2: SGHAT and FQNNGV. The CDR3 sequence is CASSLDSLSPLHF. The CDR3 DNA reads TGTGCCAGCAGCTTAGACAGTCTTTCACCCCTCCACTTT.

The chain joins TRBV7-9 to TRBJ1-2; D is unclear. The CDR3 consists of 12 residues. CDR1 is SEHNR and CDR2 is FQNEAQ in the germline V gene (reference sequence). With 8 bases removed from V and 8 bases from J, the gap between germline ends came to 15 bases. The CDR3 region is CASSGEERGYTF. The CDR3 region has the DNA TGTGCCAGCTCCGGAGAGGAACGGGGCTACACCTTC.

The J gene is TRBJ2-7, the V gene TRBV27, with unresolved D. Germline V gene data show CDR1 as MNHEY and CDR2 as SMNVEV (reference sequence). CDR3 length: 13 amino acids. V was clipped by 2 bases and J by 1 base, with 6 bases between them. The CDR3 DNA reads TGTGCCAGCAGTTTAGGGCCGTCCTACGAGCAGTACTTC. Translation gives CASSLGPSYEQYF.

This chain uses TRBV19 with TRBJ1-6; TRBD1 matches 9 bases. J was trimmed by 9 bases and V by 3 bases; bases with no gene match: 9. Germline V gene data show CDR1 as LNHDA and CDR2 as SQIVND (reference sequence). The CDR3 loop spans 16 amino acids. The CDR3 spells CASSIAPGQGSSPLHF. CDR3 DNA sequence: TGTGCCAGTAGTATCGCTCCGGGACAGGGAAGTTCACCCCTCCACTTT.

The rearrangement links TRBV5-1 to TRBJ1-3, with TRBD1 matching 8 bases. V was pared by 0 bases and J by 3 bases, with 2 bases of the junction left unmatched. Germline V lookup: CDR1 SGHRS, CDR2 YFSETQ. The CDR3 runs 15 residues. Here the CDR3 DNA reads TGCGCCAGCAGCTTGGGGACAGGGATTGGAAACACCATATATTTT. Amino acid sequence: CASSLGTGIGNTIYF.

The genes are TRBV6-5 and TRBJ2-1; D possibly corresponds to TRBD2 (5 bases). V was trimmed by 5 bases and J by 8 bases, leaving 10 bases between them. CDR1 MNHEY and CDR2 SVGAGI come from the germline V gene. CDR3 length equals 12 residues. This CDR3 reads CASSRDIDEQFF. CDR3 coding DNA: TGTGCCAGCAGTCGGGATATCGATGAGCAGTTCTTC.

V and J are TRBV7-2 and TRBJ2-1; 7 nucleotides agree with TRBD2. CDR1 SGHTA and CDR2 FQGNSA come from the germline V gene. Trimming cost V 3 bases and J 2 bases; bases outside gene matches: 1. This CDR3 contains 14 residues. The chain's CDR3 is CASSLAGAYNEQFF. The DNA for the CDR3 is TGTGCCAGCAGCTTGGCGGGGGCCTACAATGAGCAGTTCTTC.

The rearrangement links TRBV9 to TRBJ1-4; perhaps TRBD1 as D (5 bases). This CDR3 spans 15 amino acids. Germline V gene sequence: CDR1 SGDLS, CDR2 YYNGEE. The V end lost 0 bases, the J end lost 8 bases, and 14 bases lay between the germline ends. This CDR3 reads CASSVGGRVDEKLFF. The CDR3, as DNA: TGTGCCAGCAGCGTAGGGGGCAGGGTGGACGAAAAACTGTTTTTT.

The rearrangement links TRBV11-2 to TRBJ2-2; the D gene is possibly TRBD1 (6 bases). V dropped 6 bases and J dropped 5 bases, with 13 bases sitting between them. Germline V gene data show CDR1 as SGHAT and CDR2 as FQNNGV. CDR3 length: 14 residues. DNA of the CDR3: TGTGCCAGCAGAACCGGGACAACTACCGGGGAGCTGTTTTTT. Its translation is CASRTGTTTGELFF.

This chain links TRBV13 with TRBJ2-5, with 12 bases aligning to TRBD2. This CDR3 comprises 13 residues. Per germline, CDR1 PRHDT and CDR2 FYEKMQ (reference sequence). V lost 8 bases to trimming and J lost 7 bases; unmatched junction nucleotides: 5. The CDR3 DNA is TGTGCCAGCGAGACTAGCGGGGGCCGGACCCAGTACTTC. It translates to CASETSGGRTQYF.